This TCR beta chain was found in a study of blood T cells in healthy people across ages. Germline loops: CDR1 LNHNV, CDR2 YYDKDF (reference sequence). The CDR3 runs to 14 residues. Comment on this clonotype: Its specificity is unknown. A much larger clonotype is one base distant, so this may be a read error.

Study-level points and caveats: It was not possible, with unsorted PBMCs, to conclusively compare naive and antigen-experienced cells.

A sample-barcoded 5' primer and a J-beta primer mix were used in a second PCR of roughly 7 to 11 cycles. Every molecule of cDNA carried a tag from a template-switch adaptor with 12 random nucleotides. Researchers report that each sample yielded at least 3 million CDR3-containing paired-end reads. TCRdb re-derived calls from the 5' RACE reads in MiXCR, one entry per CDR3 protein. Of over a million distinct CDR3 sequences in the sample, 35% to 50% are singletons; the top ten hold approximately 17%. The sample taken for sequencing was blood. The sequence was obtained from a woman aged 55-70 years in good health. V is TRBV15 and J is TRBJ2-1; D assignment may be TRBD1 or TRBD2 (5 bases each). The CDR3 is CVTRGRSSYNEQFF. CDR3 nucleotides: TGTGTCACCCGGGGCCGTAGCTCCTACAATGAGCAGTTCTTC. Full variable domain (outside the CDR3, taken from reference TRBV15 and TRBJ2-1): DAMVIQNPRYQVTQFGKPVTLSCSQTLNHNVMYWYQQKSSQAPKLLFHYYDKDFNNEADTPDNFQSRRPNTSFCFLDIRSPGLGDTAMYLCVTRGRSSYNEQFFGPGTRLTVL.